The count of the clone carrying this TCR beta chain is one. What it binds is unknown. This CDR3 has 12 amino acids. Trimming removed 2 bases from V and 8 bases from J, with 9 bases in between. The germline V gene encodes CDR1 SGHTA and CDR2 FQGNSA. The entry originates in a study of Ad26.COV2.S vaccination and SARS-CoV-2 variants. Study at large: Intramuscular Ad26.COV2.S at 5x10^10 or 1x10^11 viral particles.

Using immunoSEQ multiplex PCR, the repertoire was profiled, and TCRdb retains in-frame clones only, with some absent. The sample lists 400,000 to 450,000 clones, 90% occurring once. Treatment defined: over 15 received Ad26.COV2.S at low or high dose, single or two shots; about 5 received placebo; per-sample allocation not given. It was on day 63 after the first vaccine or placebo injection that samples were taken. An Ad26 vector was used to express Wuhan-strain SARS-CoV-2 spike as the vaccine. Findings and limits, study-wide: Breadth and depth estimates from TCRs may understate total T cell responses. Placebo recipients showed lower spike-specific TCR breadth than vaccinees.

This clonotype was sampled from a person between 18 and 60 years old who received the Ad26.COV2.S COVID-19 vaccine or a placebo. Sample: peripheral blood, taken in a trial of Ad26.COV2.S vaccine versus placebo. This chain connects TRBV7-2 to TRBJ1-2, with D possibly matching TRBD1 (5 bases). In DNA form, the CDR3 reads TGTGCCAGCAGCTTAAGGGGAAGGGGCTACACCTTC. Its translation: CASSLRGRGYTF.